What follows are 14 T cell receptor beta chains derived from one specimen sequenced in a study of blood T cell repertoires in COVID-19. Clones were read by immunoSEQ multiplex PCR, and TCRdb kept only the in-frame ones, dropping some. The sample consists of about 260,000 clones, just under 85% of them appearing once. The source material was peripheral blood. These receptors all come from a woman of 80 years or more with acute or convalescent COVID-19.

The rearrangement joins TRBV11-1 to TRBJ1-1, with D perhaps matching TRBD1 (5 bases). The germline V and J ends were trimmed by 3 bases and 1 base, with 12 bases remaining between them. There are 15 residues in the CDR3. The V gene's germline CDR1 is SGHAT and CDR2 FQDESV (reference sequence). The CDR3 here is CASSFTGLGNTEAFF. The CDR3 DNA is TGTGCCAGCAGCTTTACAGGCCTGGGGAACACTGAAGCTTTCTTT.

This chain uses TRBV9 with TRBJ1-5; D may be TRBD1 (5 bases). The CDR3 contains 15 residues. V was shortened by 0 bases and J by 9 bases, with 16 bases between the two germline ends. The germline V gene encodes CDR1 SGDLS and CDR2 YYNGEE. In DNA form, the CDR3 reads TGTGCCAGCAGCGTAGGCGGGGCCGCGGGGGGGCCCCAGCATTTT. It specifies CASSVGGAAGGPQHF.

The chain is built from TRBV18 and TRBJ2-1; 9 bases are a match to TRBD2. Unmatched junction bases numbered 0, after V lost 6 bases and J lost 0 bases. The CDR3 covers 14 residues. Looked up from germline, CDR1 is KGHSH and CDR2 is LQKENI. CDR3 nucleotide sequence: TGTGCCAGCTCTAGCGGGAGCTCCTACAATGAGCAGTTCTTC. Its translation: CASSSGSSYNEQFF.

V usage is TRBV10-1 and J usage is TRBJ1-5, with D perhaps matching TRBD1 (5 bases). In germline, CDR1 is WNHNN, CDR2 SYGVQD (reference sequence). V dropped 3 bases and J dropped 0 bases, with 12 bases sitting between them. The CDR3 length is 16 residues. In nucleotides, the CDR3 is TGCGCCAGCAGTGATTCTGACAGAAATAGCAATCAGCCCCAGCATTTT. Amino acids: CASSDSDRNSNQPQHF.

This clone was seen a few times. This chain joins TRBV7-8 and TRBJ2-3, with TRBD2 matching 8 bases. Per the germline V gene, CDR1 is SGHVS and CDR2 is FQNEAQ. After removal of 5 bases from V and 1 base from J, the junction contained 8 bases not matched to a gene. This CDR3 has 16 residues. This chain's CDR3 is CASSIVDSGGTDTQYF. In DNA, the CDR3 is TGTGCCAGCAGCATAGTCGATAGCGGGGGCACAGATACGCAGTATTTT.

The V and J genes are TRBV6-1 and TRBJ2-7; 13 bases map to TRBD2. V shed 4 bases and J 0 bases; nucleotides not matched to a gene: 6. Germline CDR1 and CDR2: MNHNS and SASEGT. The CDR3 has 17 residues. In nucleotides, the CDR3 is TGTGCCAGCAGTGTCGGGACTAGCGGGACCTTCTCCTACGAGCAGTACTTC. This gives the protein CASSVGTSGTFSYEQYF.

The CDR3, as DNA: TGTGCCAGCAGTTACTCAAGCGTTCGGGACAGGGCCTACGAGCAGTACTTC. Translated, it gives CASSYSSVRDRAYEQYF. This sequence joins TRBV6-2 or TRBV6-3 and TRBJ2-7; 9 nucleotides agree with TRBD1. Germline-derived CDR1 and CDR2 are MNHEY and SVGEGT. The junction had 8 bases not matched to a gene; V was cut back by 0 bases and J by 2 bases. This CDR3 has 17 residues.

This clone was observed once. This chain uses TRBV25-1 with TRBJ1-2, with D perhaps TRBD1 (5 bases). Trimming cost V 1 base and J 8 bases, with 14 bases left between them. This CDR3 is 14 amino acids long. The germline V gene has CDR1 MGHDK and CDR2 SYGVNS. Here the CDR3 reads CASSESGDVRGYTF. CDR3 DNA sequence: TGTGCCAGCAGTGAATCGGGGGACGTGAGAGGCTACACCTTC.

This clone was observed once. The chain employs TRBV5-1 and TRBJ1-6; maybe TRBD1 (5 bases). CDR1 and CDR2 from the germline V gene are SGHRS and YFSETQ. This CDR3 has 16 amino acids. V lost 3 bases and J 7 bases, leaving 17 bases between the germline ends. The CDR3 DNA sequence: TGCGCCAGCAGCTCAGAGGCTGACAGAGCCAATTCACCCCTCCACTTT. The encoded protein is CASSSEADRANSPLHF.

The J gene is TRBJ2-7, the V gene TRBV4-3, with 8 bases matching TRBD1. The CDR3 contains 15 residues. V lost 3 bases and J lost 2; bases outside the gene matches: 6. The germline gives CDR1 LGHNA, CDR2 YSLEER. CDR3 DNA: TGCGCCAGCAGCCAGGGGACAGGTTTGGCCTACGAGCAGTACTTC. It is translated as CASSQGTGLAYEQYF.

The count of this clone is one. The V call is TRBV6-2 or TRBV6-3, the J call TRBJ2-5; maybe TRBD2 (6 bases). CDR1 MNHEY and CDR2 SVGEGT come from the germline V gene. The CDR3 extends over 14 amino acids. V was cut by 6 bases and J by 0 bases, with 11 bases left in between. CDR3 region: CASSKRGYQETQYF. In DNA, the CDR3 is TGTGCCAGCAGCAAACGGGGGTACCAAGAGACCCAGTACTTC.

This sequence joins TRBV18 and TRBJ1-2; 8 bases agree with TRBD1. V shed 3 bases, J shed 4 bases, and the junction held 4 bases outside the gene matches. The CDR3 has 14 residues. Germline assignment: CDR1 KGHSH and CDR2 LQKENI. Written as DNA, the CDR3 is TGTGCCAGCTCACCCCGGACAGGGTCCTATGGCTACACCTTC. As protein: CASSPRTGSYGYTF.

The V call is TRBV4-3, the J call TRBJ2-2, with 7 nucleotides matching TRBD2. The germline CDR1 and CDR2 sequences are LGHNA and YSLEER. This CDR3 has 13 amino acids. V dropped 6 bases and J dropped 6; count of bases not matched to a gene: 4. The CDR3 sequence: CASSREEAGELFF. The CDR3 DNA reads TGCGCCAGCAGTCGGGAGGAGGCCGGGGAGCTGTTTTTT.

V gene TRBV2 combines with J gene TRBJ2-1; tentatively, D is TRBD1 (7 bases). The CDR3 sequence is 13 residues long. Germline V gene lookup returns CDR1 SNHLY and CDR2 FYNNEI. The ends were cut back, 8 bases at V and 8 bases at J, with 16 bases in the middle. The CDR3 region is CASWAGGRDEQFF. As DNA, the CDR3 is TGTGCCAGCTGGGCAGGGGGGAGAGATGAGCAGTTCTTC.